This TCR beta chain emerged from a study of T-cell memory formation after mild COVID-19. Employing constant-segment primers, 5'RACE generated TCR alpha and TCR beta cDNA libraries bearing sample barcodes and UMIs. TCRdb passed the 5' RACE reads through MiXCR, listing each CDR3 protein once. Counted here are 220,000 or so distinct CDR3 sequences, 7.5% to 10% occurring once; the ten biggest clones make up around 3.3%. Study results and caveats: Prior to infection, memory already included some responding clones, suggesting cross-reactive memory joined.

CDR3 length equals 15 residues. Details on this clonotype: The antigen remains unidentified.

The sequence was obtained from a man between 18 and 29 years old who had mild COVID-19 (a few samples of this study predate the infection). Cell type and time point are not known. The source material was PBMCs or a T cell subset sorted from them (not recorded which). J is TRBJ1-1 and V is TRBV12-2; the tabulated D call, TRBD1, remains unverified against the DNA. TRBV12-2 is a pseudogene. This CDR3 reads CASRLVGAVRAEAFF. In DNA, the CDR3 is TGTGCAAGTCGCTTAGTAGGGGCAGTAAGGGCTGAAGCTTTCTTT.